This TCR beta chain was sequenced during a study of STAT3 mutations in large granular lymphocyte leukemia. Study-wide findings and caveats: In T-cell large granular lymphocyte leukemia, about half of patients showed multiple immunodominant subclonotypes.

Unmatched junction bases numbered 13, after V lost 5 bases and J lost 4 bases. The CDR3 consists of 17 residues. CDR1 and CDR2 from the germline V gene are PRHDT and FYEKMQ (reference sequence). For this clone: Antigen: not known.

Each sample's TCRbeta library yielded on average about 40,773 productive templates. Method: immunoSEQ multiplex PCR; TCRdb's copy keeps in-frame clones and lacks some. The sample holds about 42,000 clones, 80% to 90% seen once. Sequencing input: PBMCs. This chain uses TRBV13 with TRBJ2-3; 9 bases align to TRBD1. This receptor was obtained from a human donor with T large granular lymphocyte leukemia. Some clones in this sample may be carry-over from other donors' samples. CDR3 DNA: TGTGCCAGCAGCACAATTGGGACAGGGCGGTGGGCAGATACGCAGTATTTT. This sequence encodes CASSTIGTGRWADTQYF.